The rows below give T cell receptor beta chains drawn from one sample of a study of blood T cell repertoires in COVID-19. Using immunoSEQ multiplex PCR, the repertoire was profiled, and TCRdb retains in-frame clones only, with some absent. The sample records fewer than 200,000 clones, 88% being singletons. Material for sequencing was peripheral blood. These receptors were taken from a man between 60 and 75 years old with acute or convalescent COVID-19. The CDR3 runs from the conserved cysteine through the conserved F or W. D genes are given only for firm matches. Clone sizes are given selectively: once, few, many, or a class where the clone is expanded.

D gene,J gene,clone size,V gene,CDR3 protein,CDR3 DNA
NA,TRBJ1-2,NA,TRBV11-2,CASSFNGVNLYGYTF,TGTGCCAGCAGCTTTAACGGGGTAAACCTCTATGGCTACACCTTC
NA,TRBJ1-2,NA,TRBV30,CAWKGPGNYGYTF,TGTGCCTGGAAAGGACCGGGGAACTATGGCTACACCTTC
NA,TRBJ2-1,NA,TRBV3-1/TRBV3-2,CASRGANEQFF,TGTGCCAGCAGGGGCGCCAATGAGCAGTTCTTC
NA,TRBJ2-3,NA,TRBV2,CASSQWAAGGDTQYF,TGTGCCAGCAGCCAATGGGCCGCCGGAGGAGATACGCAGTATTTT
TRBD1,TRBJ1-6,NA,TRBV29-1,CSAGQGANSPLHF,TGCAGCGCCGGACAGGGGGCCAATTCACCCCTCCACTTT
NA,TRBJ1-2,NA,TRBV7-8,CASSPQFPTGMSYGYTF,TGTGCCAGCAGCCCCCAATTCCCGACGGGAATGAGCTATGGCTACACCTTC
TRBD2,TRBJ2-1,NA,TRBV11-3,CASSHRLAGGYNEQFF,TGTGCCAGCAGCCACAGACTAGCGGGAGGGTACAATGAGCAGTTCTTC
NA,TRBJ2-3,NA,TRBV4-2,CASSQDSPLEGIHRSTDTQYF,TGTGCCAGCAGCCAAGATAGCCCCTTGGAGGGGATTCACCGAAGCACAGATACGCAGTATTTT
NA,TRBJ1-1,once,TRBV6-5,CASSYDRKNTEAFF,TGTGCCAGCAGTTACGACAGGAAGAACACTGAAGCTTTCTTT
TRBD1,TRBJ1-1,NA,TRBV27,CASESWDSEAFF,TGTGCCAGCGAATCTTGGGACAGCGAAGCTTTCTTT
NA,TRBJ2-3,NA,TRBV10-3,CAISDASGTDTQYF,TGTGCCATCAGTGACGCGTCCGGGACAGATACGCAGTATTTT
NA,TRBJ1-5,NA,TRBV19,CASSEGLPQHF,TGTGCCAGTAGCGAGGGTTTGCCCCAGCATTTT
TRBD2,TRBJ2-2,NA,TRBV6-5,CASKAGESTGELFF,TGTGCCAGCAAAGCGGGAGAAAGCACCGGGGAGCTGTTTTTT
TRBD1,TRBJ2-3,NA,TRBV5-1,CASRGSGTGVLNTQYF,TGCGCCAGCAGAGGGTCCGGGACAGGGGTTTTGAATACGCAGTATTTT
TRBD1,TRBJ1-2,NA,TRBV6-6,CASSREGQAGGRTF,TGTGCCAGCAGTAGGGAGGGACAGGCTGGGGGGAGGACCTTC
NA,TRBJ2-5,NA,TRBV10-3,CAISESDVSGQETQYF,TGTGCCATCAGTGAGTCGGACGTTTCGGGGCAAGAGACCCAGTACTTC
NA,TRBJ1-1,few,TRBV7-2,CASSLNRETVGTEAFF,TGTGCCAGCAGCTTAAACAGGGAGACGGTCGGCACTGAAGCTTTCTTT
NA,TRBJ1-6,NA,TRBV9,CASSVGGGNNSPLHF,TGTGCCAGCAGCGTAGGAGGAGGGAATAATTCACCCCTCCACTTT
NA,TRBJ2-5,NA,TRBV24-1,CATSDLQLPETQYF,TGTGCCACCAGTGATTTGCAACTACCTGAGACCCAGTACTTC
TRBD1,TRBJ2-1,NA,TRBV10-2,CASRPPGQGIYNEQFF,TGCGCCAGCAGGCCCCCGGGACAGGGTATCTACAATGAGCAGTTCTTC